The TCR beta chain described here comes from a study of OX40 agonist ivuxolimab in advanced cancers. Generated by immunoSEQ multiplex PCR, the TCRdb table keeps only in-frame clones and is missing some. The sample holds fewer than 50,000 clones; 70% to 90% are singletons and the top ten take roughly 18%. J lost 3 bases, V lost 0 bases, and 8 bases had no gene match. The CDR3 is 17 residues long. The germline V gene encodes CDR1 LGHNA and CDR2 YSLEER. Sequenced here: CD4+ or CD8+ T cells sorted from blood, sampled in a trial of the OX40 agonist ivuxolimab. The chain is built from TRBV4-3 and TRBJ2-3; 8 bases are shared with TRBD2. The receptor was isolated from an adult with an advanced solid tumor such as melanoma, head and neck, liver or kidney cancer. The CDR3 loop is CASSQDFGTSGTDTQYF. The CDR3 DNA is TGCGCCAGCAGCCAAGATTTCGGAACTAGCGGAACAGATACGCAGTATTTT.